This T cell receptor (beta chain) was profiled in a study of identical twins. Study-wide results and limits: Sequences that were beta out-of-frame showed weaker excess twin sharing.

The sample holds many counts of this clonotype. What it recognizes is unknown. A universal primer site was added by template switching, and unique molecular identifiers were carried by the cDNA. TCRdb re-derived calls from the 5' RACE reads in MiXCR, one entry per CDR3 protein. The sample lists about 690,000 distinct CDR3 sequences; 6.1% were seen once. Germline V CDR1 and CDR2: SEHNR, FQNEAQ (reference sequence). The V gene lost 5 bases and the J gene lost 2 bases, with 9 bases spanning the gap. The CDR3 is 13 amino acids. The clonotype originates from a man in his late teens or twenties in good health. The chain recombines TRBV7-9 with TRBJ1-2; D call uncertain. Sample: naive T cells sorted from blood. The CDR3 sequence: CASSALKNYGYTF. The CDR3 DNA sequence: TGTGCCAGCAGCGCCTTGAAGAACTATGGCTACACCTTC.